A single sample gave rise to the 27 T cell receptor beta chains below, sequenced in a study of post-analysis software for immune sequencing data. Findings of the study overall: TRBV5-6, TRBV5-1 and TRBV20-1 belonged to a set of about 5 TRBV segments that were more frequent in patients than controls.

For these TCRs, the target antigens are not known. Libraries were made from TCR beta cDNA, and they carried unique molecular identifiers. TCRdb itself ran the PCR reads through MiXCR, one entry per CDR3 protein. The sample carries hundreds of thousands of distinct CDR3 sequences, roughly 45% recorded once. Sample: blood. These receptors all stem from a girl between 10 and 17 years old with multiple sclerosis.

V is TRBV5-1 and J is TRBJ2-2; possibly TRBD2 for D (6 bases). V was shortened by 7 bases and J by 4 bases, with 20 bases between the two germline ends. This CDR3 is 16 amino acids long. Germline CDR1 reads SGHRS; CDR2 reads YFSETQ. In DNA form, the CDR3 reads TGCGCCAGCTTTGCAGGTCTTAGCGGCCTCACCGGGGAGCTGTTTTTT. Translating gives CASFAGLSGLTGELFF.

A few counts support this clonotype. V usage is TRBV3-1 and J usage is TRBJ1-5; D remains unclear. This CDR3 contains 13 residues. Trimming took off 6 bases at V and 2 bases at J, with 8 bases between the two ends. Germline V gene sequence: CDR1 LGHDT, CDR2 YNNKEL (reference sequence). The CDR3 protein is CASSPLGNQPQHF. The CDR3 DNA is TGTGCCAGCAGTCCCCTCGGCAATCAGCCCCAGCATTTT.

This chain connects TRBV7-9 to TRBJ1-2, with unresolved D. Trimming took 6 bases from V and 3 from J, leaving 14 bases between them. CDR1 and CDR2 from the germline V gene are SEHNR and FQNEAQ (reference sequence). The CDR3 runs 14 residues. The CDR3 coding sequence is TGTGCCAGCAGTCCATCGGACGGATACTATGGCTACACCTTC. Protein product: CASSPSDGYYGYTF. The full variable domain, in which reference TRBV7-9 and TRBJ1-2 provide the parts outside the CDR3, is DTGVSQNPRHKITKRGQNVTFRCDPISEHNRLYWYRQTLGQGPEFLTYFQNEAQLEKSRLLSDRFSAERPKGSFSTLEIQRTEQGDSAMYLCASSPSDGYYGYTFGSGTRLTVV.

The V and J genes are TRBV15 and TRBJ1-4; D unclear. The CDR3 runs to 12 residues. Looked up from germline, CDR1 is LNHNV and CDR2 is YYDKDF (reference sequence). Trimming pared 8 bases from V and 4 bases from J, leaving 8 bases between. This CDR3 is CATGRLNEKLFF. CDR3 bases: TGTGCCACCGGACGGCTTAATGAAAAACTGTTTTTT.

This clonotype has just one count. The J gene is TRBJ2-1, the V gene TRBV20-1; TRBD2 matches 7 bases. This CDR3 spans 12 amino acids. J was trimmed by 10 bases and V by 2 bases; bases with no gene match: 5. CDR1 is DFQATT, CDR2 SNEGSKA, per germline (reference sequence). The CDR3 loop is CSARRPREEQFF. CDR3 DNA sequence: TGCAGTGCTAGACGGCCGCGGGAGGAGCAGTTCTTC.

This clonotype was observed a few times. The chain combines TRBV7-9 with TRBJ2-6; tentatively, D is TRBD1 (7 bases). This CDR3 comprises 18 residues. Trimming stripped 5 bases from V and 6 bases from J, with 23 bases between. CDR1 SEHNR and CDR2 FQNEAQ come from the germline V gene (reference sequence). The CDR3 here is CASSPMGQGGFQANVLTF. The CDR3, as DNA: TGTGCCAGCAGCCCGATGGGCCAGGGGGGCTTTCAGGCCAACGTCCTGACTTTC.

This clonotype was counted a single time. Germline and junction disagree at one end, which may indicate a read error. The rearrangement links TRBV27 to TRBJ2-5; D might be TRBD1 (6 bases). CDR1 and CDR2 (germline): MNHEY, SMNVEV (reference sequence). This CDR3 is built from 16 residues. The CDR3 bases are TGTGCCAACAGTCCCATATCCCCACAGGGACAAGAGACCCAGTACTTC. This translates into CANSPISPQGQETQYF.

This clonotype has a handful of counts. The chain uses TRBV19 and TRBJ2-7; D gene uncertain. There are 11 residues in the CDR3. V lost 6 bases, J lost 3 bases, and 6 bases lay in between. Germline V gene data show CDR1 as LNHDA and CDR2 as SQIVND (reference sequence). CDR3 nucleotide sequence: TGTGCCAGTAGATCGGGCTACGAGCAGTACTTC. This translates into CASRSGYEQYF.

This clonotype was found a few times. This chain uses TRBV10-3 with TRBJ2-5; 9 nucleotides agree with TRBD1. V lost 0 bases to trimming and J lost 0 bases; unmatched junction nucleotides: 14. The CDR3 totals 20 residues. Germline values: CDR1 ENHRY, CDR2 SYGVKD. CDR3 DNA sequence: TGTGCCATCAGTGAGTCGAATGCGGGACAGGGTTTTCGGTACCAAGAGACCCAGTACTTC. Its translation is CAISESNAGQGFRYQETQYF.

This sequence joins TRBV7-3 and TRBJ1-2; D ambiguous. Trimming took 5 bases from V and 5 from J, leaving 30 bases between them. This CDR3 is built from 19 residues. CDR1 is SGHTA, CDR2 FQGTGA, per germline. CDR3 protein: CASSIPGPDSLLCLYGYTF. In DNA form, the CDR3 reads TGTGCCAGCAGCATTCCAGGACCGGATTCACTTTTGTGTCTATATGGCTACACCTTC.

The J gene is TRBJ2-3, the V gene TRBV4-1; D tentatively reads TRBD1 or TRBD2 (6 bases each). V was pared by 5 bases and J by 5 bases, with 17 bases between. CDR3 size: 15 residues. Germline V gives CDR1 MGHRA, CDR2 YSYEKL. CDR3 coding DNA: TGCGCCAGCAGCGTCTGGACAGTGCGGGGAGATACGCAGTATTTT. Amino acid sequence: CASSVWTVRGDTQYF.

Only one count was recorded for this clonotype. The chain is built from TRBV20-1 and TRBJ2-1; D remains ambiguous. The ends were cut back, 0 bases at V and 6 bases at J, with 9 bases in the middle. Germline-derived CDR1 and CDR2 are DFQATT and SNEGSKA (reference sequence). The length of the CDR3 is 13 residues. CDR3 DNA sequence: TGCAGTGCTAGAGAACCCCAATCCAATGAGCAGTTCTTC. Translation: CSAREPQSNEQFF.

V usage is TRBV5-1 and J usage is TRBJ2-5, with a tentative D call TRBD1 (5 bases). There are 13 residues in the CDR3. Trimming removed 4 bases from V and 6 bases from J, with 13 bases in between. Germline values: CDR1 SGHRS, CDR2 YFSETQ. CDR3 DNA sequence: TGCGCCAGCAGCGCCTTGGGGCAGCAGACCCAGTACTTC. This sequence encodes CASSALGQQTQYF.

CDR3: CASSRDRVSNQPQHF. DNA of the CDR3: TGTGCCAGCAGTCGGGACAGGGTAAGCAATCAGCCCCAGCATTTT. The chain has TRBV12-3 or TRBV12-4 and TRBJ1-5, with 9 bases fitting TRBD1. This CDR3 contains 15 residues. Losses at the gene ends were 5 bases for V and 1 base for J; bases not matched to a gene: 3.

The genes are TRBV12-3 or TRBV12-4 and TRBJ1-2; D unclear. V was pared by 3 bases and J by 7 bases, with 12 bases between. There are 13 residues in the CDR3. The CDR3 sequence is CASSFRTDFGYTF. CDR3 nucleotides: TGTGCCAGCAGTTTTCGGACGGACTTTGGCTACACCTTC.

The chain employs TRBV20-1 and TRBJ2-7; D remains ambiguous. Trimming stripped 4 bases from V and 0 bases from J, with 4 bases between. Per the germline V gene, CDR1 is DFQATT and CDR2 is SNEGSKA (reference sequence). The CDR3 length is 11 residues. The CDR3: CSAIISYEQYF. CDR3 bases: TGCAGTGCTATTATCTCCTACGAGCAGTACTTC.

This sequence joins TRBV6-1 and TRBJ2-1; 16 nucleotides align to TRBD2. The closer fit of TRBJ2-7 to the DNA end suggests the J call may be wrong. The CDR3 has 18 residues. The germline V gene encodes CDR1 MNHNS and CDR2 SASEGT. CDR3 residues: CASSTGTSGGAGYNEQYF. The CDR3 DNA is TGTGCCAGCAGCACCGGGACTAGCGGGGGGGCGGGGTACAATGAGCAGTACTTC.

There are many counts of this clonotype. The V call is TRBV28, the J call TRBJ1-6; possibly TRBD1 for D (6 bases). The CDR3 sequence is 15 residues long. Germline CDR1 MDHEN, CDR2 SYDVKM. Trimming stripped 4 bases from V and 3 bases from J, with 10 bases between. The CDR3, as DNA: TGTGCCAGCAGTTCACGGACAGTCTATAATTCACCCCTCCACTTT. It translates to CASSSRTVYNSPLHF.

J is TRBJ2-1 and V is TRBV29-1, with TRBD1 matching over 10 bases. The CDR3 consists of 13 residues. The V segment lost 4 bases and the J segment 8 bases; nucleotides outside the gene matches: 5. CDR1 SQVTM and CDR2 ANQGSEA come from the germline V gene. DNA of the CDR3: TGCAGCGTTGGGACAGGGGGAATGGATGAGCAGTTCTTC. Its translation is CSVGTGGMDEQFF.

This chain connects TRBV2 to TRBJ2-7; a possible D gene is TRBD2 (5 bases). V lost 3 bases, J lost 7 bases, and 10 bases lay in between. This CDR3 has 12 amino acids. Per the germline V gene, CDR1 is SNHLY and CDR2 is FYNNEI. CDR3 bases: TGTGCCAGCAGTGAGCCTACTAGTGAGCAGTACTTC. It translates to CASSEPTSEQYF.

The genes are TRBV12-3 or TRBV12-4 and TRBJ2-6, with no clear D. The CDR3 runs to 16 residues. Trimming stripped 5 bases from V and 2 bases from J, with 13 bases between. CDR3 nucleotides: TGTGCCAGCAGTACCCCTACAGATACTGGGGCCAACGTCCTGACTTTC. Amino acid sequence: CASSTPTDTGANVLTF.

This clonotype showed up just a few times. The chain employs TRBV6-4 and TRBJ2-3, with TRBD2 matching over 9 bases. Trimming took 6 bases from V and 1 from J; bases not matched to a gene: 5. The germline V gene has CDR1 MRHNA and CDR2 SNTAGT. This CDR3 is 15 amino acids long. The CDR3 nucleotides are TGTGCCAGCAGCCCGACTAGCGGTGGCACAGATACGCAGTATTTT. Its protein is CASSPTSGGTDTQYF.

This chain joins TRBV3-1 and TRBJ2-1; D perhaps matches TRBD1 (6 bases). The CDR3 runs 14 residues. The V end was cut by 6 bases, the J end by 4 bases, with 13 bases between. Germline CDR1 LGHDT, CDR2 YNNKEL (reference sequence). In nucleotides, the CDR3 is TGTGCCAGCAGGCCAACAGGGTTTTACAATGAGCAGTTCTTC. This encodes CASRPTGFYNEQFF.

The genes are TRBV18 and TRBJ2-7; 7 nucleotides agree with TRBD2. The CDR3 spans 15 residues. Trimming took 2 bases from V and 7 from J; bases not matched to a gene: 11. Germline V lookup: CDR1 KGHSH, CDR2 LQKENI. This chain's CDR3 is CASSPGTNPWGEQYF. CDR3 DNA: TGTGCCAGCTCACCAGGGACTAACCCCTGGGGAGAGCAGTACTTC.

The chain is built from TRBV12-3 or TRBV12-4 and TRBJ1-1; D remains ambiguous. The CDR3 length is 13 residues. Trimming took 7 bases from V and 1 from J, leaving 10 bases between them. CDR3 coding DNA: TGTGCCAGCACCCCTGGGAGGAACACTGAAGCTTTCTTT. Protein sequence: CASTPGRNTEAFF.

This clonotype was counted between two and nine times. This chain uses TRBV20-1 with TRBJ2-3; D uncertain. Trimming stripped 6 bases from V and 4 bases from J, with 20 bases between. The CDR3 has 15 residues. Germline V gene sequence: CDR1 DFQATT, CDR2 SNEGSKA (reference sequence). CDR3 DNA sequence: TGCAGTGCATCCCCCCGAAGATCCGGCGCAGATACGCAGTATTTT. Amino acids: CSASPRRSGADTQYF.

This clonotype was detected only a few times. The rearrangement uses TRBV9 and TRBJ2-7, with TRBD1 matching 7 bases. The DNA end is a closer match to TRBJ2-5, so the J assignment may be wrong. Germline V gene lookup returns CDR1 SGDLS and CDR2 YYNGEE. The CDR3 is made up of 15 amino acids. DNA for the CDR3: TGTGCCAGCAGCGAGGCGACAGGGTTTGGGGAGACCCAGTACTTC. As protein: CASSEATGFGETQYF.